Detailed here is one TCR beta chain. This record comes from a study of T cell responses to AZD1222 COVID-19 vaccine. Trimming took 1 base from V and 8 from J, leaving 9 bases between them. CDR3 length: 12 residues. Germline V gene data show CDR1 as SGHNT and CDR2 as YYREEE (reference sequence). TCRdb's copy holds only in-frame clones and misses some; the assay was immunoSEQ multiplex PCR. The sample lists more than 100,000 clones; about 90% were seen once. The receptor's source is an adult in good health. The chain uses TRBV5-4 and TRBJ1-1; D is perhaps TRBD1 (6 bases). Sample: peripheral blood, taken on day 0 of AZD1222 vaccination. The CDR3 nucleotides read TGTGCCAGCAGCTTGAAGGGGGGGGAAGCTTTCTTT. This gives the protein CASSLKGGEAFF.